Described below is a single T cell receptor beta chain sequence and its context. Its antigen specificity is not known. Base qualities are missing; no much larger clone stands one base away. Receptors were amplified or captured by 5' RACE. Instrument on record: Illumina HiSeq 2000. Template switching added a universal primer binding site, and the final cDNA carried a unique molecular identifier that allowed TCR cDNA molecules to be counted accurately. Specific primers in the conserved constant-segment region were used to synthesize first-strand cDNA for the TCR alpha and beta chains. To control for contamination, every cDNA library carried two barcodes: a SMART-Mk sample barcode plus Illumina barcodes. TruSeq adapter sequences and Illumina sample barcodes were added in two successive PCR steps. The Illumina HiSeq platform was used with custom primers to sequence TCR alpha and beta cDNA libraries. The study's own analysis went as follows. Raw reads were processed with MiGEC to extract unique molecular identifiers, and MiXCR was used to determine CDR3 positions. For each individual, recombination models were inferred using an EM algorithm with the repgenHMM and IGoR tools. Shared clonotype analysis was performed with the tcR package in R, normalizing sharing by the product of cloneset sizes. To study raw recombination free of thymic and clonal selection effects, out-of-frame nonproductive sequences were analyzed. TCRdb trimmed the raw reads at Q25, called clones with MiXCR and kept productive beta chains. Each CDR3 protein appears once, grouped with its most common genes and DNA. The V and J calls shown here were made by TCRdb, not taken from the authors' results. The sample yields about 190,000 distinct CDR3 sequences; more than 15% were counted once. The ten biggest clones cover 40% of the sample.

The data derive from a study of identical twins (dated by TCRdb to the mid-2010s). The study in broad terms: To test whether fetal clonotypes persist, this study deep-sequenced TCR alpha and beta repertoires from monozygotic twins, from unrelated adults of various ages, and from cord blood. Replicate twin experiments were performed at different times using different library preparation protocols to rule out contamination. The research as a whole found: Invariant T cells such as MAIT and iNKT could partly confound zero-insertion analyses, although diverse VJ usage argued against such confounding for most clonotypes. In beta out-of-frame sequences, excess twin sharing was weaker, because having fewer shared sequences lowered the signal-to-noise ratio. In monozygotic twins, recombination models systematically underestimated out-of-frame TCR alpha sharing, but the models matched the sharing seen between unrelated individuals. Compared with coincidental sharing between unrelated individuals, out-of-frame TCR alpha sequences shared between twins had an excess of sequences with low generation probability. Conclusions relied on cross-sectional statistical analysis, since the same donors could not be followed over many years. Abundant cord blood beta clonotypes had fewer insertions, young adult naive repertoires showed a similar but weaker trend, and memory repertoires showed no such trend.

Measured from the cysteine to the phenylalanine, the CDR3 is 15 residues long. Left in the record is the CDR3 DNA by itself, 45 bases read in frame from the first base. The germline V gene specifies MNHEY as CDR1 and SVGEGT as CDR2. V sheds 6 bases and J sheds 2 bases, leaving 14 bases between their ends. Every donor was a healthy Caucasian. The twin cohort comprised three pairs of female monozygotic twins, all aged roughly 18 to 30 years. CD4+ and CD8+ T cell populations were isolated with positive isolation kits from Invitrogen. The sample also formed part of further work on T cells expressing NK-cell markers. The second study reports: In sorted CD3+CD56+NKG2C+, CD3+CD56+NKG2C- and CD3+CD56-NKG2C+ T-cell subsets from about 8 donors, TCR beta-chain repertoires were profiled. Of the eight sequenced donors, seven were found to be HCMV-seropositive and one was found to be HCMV-seronegative. In several experiments an anti-gammadeltaTCR antibody was added to restrict sorting to alphabetaTCR-expressing T cells. In six donors, the dominant CD3+CD56+NKG2C+ clonotypes were among the top 10 CD8+ clonotypes and accounted for roughly 1.0-8% of CD8+ T cells. Those dominant clonotypes were again the most abundant among CD3+CD56-NKG2C+ cells in a few donors, at roughly 25-60.1%. Whether the expanded NKG2C-expressing T cell clones were specific for HCMV antigens remained unclear. Randomly selected healthy volunteers, three men and five women, were used as the eight sequenced donors. A commercial ELISA kit detecting HCMV-specific IgG in serum was used to determine HCMV serostatus. MIGEC was used to demultiplex reads and group the reads by UMI, and MiTCR was used to assemble and quantify clonotypes. To remove erroneous sequences, TCR cDNA sequences were retained only when supported by two or more reads. Downstream repertoire analysis used the tcR package, and clonotypes were matched across fractions by CDR3 nucleotide sequence plus V segment. VDJmatch was used to annotate antigen specificity against VDJdb, with one amino acid substitution allowed in CDR3.

What was sequenced was CD8+ T cells sorted from blood. This clonotype originated in a woman aged 18 to 35 in good health. The chain is made from TRBV6-2 or TRBV6-3 and TRBJ2-1; D gene: possibly TRBD2, on 5 matching bases. The CDR3 is CASREVGMAYNEQFF. The DNA sequence reads TGTGCCAGCAGGGAGGTGGGGATGGCCTACAATGAGCAGTTCTTC.